The 15 T cell receptor beta chains given below trace back to one sample, sequenced in a study of blood T cell repertoires in COVID-19. Only in-frame clones appear in the TCRdb table, and some are missing; sequencing was by immunoSEQ multiplex PCR. Among 30,000 to 45,000 clones, around 78% were seen once, and the ten largest hold about 30%. The sequencing sample was made of peripheral blood. The receptors shown here come from a man aged 55 to 70 with acute or convalescent COVID-19.

The V gene is TRBV11-2, the J gene TRBJ2-5, with 9 bases aligning to TRBD2. The CDR3 contains 13 residues. Germline V gene data show CDR1 as SGHAT and CDR2 as FQNNGV. Germline trimming cut 6 bases from V and 5 bases from J; bases unmatched to any gene: 4. CDR3 region: CASSLSGSETQYF. In DNA, the CDR3 is TGTGCCAGCAGTCTTAGCGGGAGTGAGACCCAGTACTTC.

The chain links TRBV2 to TRBJ1-2; TRBD1 agrees at 7 bases. Germline-derived CDR1 and CDR2 are SNHLY and FYNNEI. CDR3 length equals 11 residues. V shed 7 bases and J 7 bases; nucleotides not matched to a gene: 3. The CDR3 coding sequence is TGTGCCAGCATACAGGGGCTTGGCTACACCTTC. Its translation is CASIQGLGYTF.

The chain employs TRBV6-5 and TRBJ2-1, with D tentatively TRBD2 (5 bases). V dropped 6 bases and J dropped 7 bases, with 7 bases sitting between them. Per the germline V gene, CDR1 is MNHEY and CDR2 is SVGAGI. The CDR3 loop spans 11 amino acids. The CDR3 protein is CASRGRNEQFF. The CDR3 bases are TGTGCCAGCAGGGGGAGAAATGAGCAGTTCTTC.

V is TRBV6-2 or TRBV6-3 and J is TRBJ1-5; D is perhaps TRBD1 (6 bases). In germline, CDR1 is MNHEY, CDR2 SVGEGT. The ends were cut back, 5 bases at V and 2 bases at J, with 10 bases in the middle. The CDR3 runs to 14 residues. CDR3 in DNA: TGTGCCAGCAGTAAATCAGGGGGCAATCAGCCCCAGCATTTT. Translating gives CASSKSGGNQPQHF.

The chain has TRBV29-1 and TRBJ2-3, with a possible D match to TRBD1 (5 bases). V shed 0 bases and J shed 5 bases, with 9 bases lying between them. Germline loops: CDR1 SQVTM, CDR2 ANQGSEA. The CDR3 spans 13 residues. CDR3 nucleotide sequence: TGCAGCGTTGAAGACCAGGGTGTAGATACGCAGTATTTT. Protein sequence: CSVEDQGVDTQYF.

This clone was detected only a few times. The rearrangement joins TRBV29-1 to TRBJ2-1; 10 nucleotides match TRBD2. The CDR3 runs 14 residues. With 5 bases clipped from V and 9 bases from J, the junction kept 10 bases outside the gene matches. Germline CDR1 reads SQVTM; CDR2 reads ANQGSEA. CDR3 nucleotide sequence: TGCAGCGTTACCGGGACTAGCGTTTCCAGTGAGCAGTTCTTC. Amino acids: CSVTGTSVSSEQFF.

The chain joins TRBV5-1 to TRBJ2-1; unclear D gene. The CDR3 has 13 residues. CDR1 and CDR2 from the germline V gene are SGHRS and YFSETQ. Trimming took 4 bases from V and 6 from J, leaving 11 bases between them. For the CDR3, the DNA is TGCGCCAGCAGCGTGGAGACTGGCAATGAGCAGTTCTTC. Encoded protein: CASSVETGNEQFF.

V usage is TRBV6-5 and J usage is TRBJ2-5; TRBD1 is a possible D gene (6 bases). Trimming cost V 4 bases and J 1 base, with 10 bases left between them. The CDR3 is 14 residues long. Germline assignment: CDR1 MNHEY and CDR2 SVGAGI. The DNA of the CDR3 is TGTGCCAGCAGTTTGGGCAGGGGCCAAGAGACCCAGTACTTC. Encoded protein: CASSLGRGQETQYF.

The V call is TRBV6-2 or TRBV6-3, the J call TRBJ2-1; possible D gene TRBD2, 5 bases. CDR3 length: 12 residues. The germline gives CDR1 MNHEY, CDR2 SVGEGT. Deletions cut 6 bases from V and 9 bases from J, with 12 bases between. The CDR3 sequence: CASSQLVFEQFF. For the CDR3, the DNA is TGTGCCAGCAGCCAACTAGTATTTGAGCAGTTCTTC.

The V gene is TRBV4-3, the J gene TRBJ2-2; 14 positions agree with TRBD2. The germline V gene has CDR1 LGHNA and CDR2 YSLEER. With 4 bases clipped from V and 5 bases from J, the junction kept 6 bases outside the gene matches. The CDR3 contains 17 residues. The CDR3 here is CASSPGLAGVRTGELFF. As DNA, the CDR3 is TGCGCCAGCAGCCCGGGACTAGCGGGGGTCAGGACCGGGGAGCTGTTTTTT.

This sequence joins TRBV11-2 and TRBJ2-5, with D perhaps matching TRBD1 (6 bases). CDR1 SGHAT and CDR2 FQNNGV come from the germline V gene. Trimming left V 0 bases short and J 5 bases short, with 25 bases between. The length of the CDR3 is 19 residues. The CDR3: CASSLDGSVGTSSIETQYF. DNA for the CDR3: TGTGCCAGCAGCTTAGATGGGAGCGTGGGGACATCCTCGATTGAGACCCAGTACTTC.

This sequence joins TRBV27 and TRBJ2-3; 11 bases are shared with TRBD2. CDR3 length: 17 residues. With V trimmed by 2 bases and J by 4 bases, 8 bases remained unmatched. Germline CDR1 is MNHEY and CDR2 is SMNVEV (reference sequence). The DNA of the CDR3 is TGTGCCAGCAGTTTAGGACTAGCGGGTGCGGGCGCAGATACGCAGTATTTT. Amino acid sequence: CASSLGLAGAGADTQYF.

This clone came up a few times. The V call is TRBV7-2, the J call TRBJ2-1, with TRBD2 matching 9 bases. The V gene's germline CDR1 is SGHTA and CDR2 FQGNSA. The trim removed 2 bases at V and 6 bases at J, leaving 14 bases unmatched. The CDR3 contains 18 residues. CDR3 bases: TGTGCCAGCAGCTTAAGGACGGCGGGAGGGCTTACCGGCAATGAGCAGTTCTTC. Amino acids: CASSLRTAGGLTGNEQFF. Filled out from reference TRBV7-2 and TRBJ2-1, the complete variable domain reads GAGVSQSPSNKVTEKGKDVELRCDPISGHTALYWYRQSLGQGLEFLIYFQGNSAPDKSGLPSDRFSAERTGGSVSTLTIQRTQQEDSAVYLCASSLRTAGGLTGNEQFFGPGTRLTVL.

This clone has only one observation. The chain joins TRBV6-2 or TRBV6-3 to TRBJ2-1; 11 bases are shared with TRBD2. The CDR3 covers 16 residues. CDR1 is MNHEY and CDR2 is SVGEGT in the germline V gene. Trimming took 6 bases from V and 6 from J; bases not matched to a gene: 10. The CDR3: CASSLKTSGSLNEQFF. Written as DNA, the CDR3 is TGTGCCAGCAGCCTCAAAACTAGCGGGAGTCTCAATGAGCAGTTCTTC.

The chain joins TRBV25-1 to TRBJ2-2; 8 bases align to TRBD1. The CDR3 runs to 15 residues. The trim removed 4 bases at V and 4 bases at J, leaving 5 bases unmatched. CDR1 and CDR2 (germline): MGHDK, SYGVNS. In nucleotides, the CDR3 is TGTGCCAGCAGTGGCCCGGGACAGGTCACCGGGGAGCTGTTTTTT. Its translation is CASSGPGQVTGELFF.